Listed below are T cell receptor beta chains from one sample, sequenced in a study of OX40 agonist ivuxolimab in advanced cancers. Here immunoSEQ multiplex PCR was the method, and the copy in TCRdb shows in-frame clones only, minus some. The sample lists 50,000 to 75,000 clones; approximately 92% were seen once. The sample was CD4+ or CD8+ T cells sorted from blood, taken in a trial of the OX40 agonist ivuxolimab. Every receptor here comes from an adult with an advanced solid tumor such as melanoma, head and neck, liver or kidney cancer. The CDR3 runs from the conserved cysteine through the conserved F or W. The D gene is left open where the match is weak. Not every row has a clone size; where given, it reads once, few, many or a size class.

size: -
J: TRBJ1-4
D: -
V: TRBV28
DNA: TGTGCCAGCAGTTTAACGCCGGGCGGGGGAGAAAAACTGTTTTTT
CDR3: CASSLTPGGGEKLFF

size: -
J: TRBJ2-2
D: -
V: TRBV27
DNA: TGTGCCAGCAGTTTCGACAGGGAGGGCACCGGGGAGCTGTTTTTT
CDR3: CASSFDREGTGELFF

size: few
J: TRBJ1-3
D: TRBD1
V: TRBV23-1
DNA: TGCGCCAGCAGTCAAGAAGTGACAGGGGGACAGTCTGGAAACACCATATATTTT
CDR3: CASSQEVTGGQSGNTIYF

size: -
J: TRBJ2-1
D: TRBD2
V: TRBV7-9
DNA: TGTGCCAGCTACTCATCGGCTAGCGGAAGTAACAATGAGCAGTTCTTC
CDR3: CASYSSASGSNNEQFF

size: -
J: TRBJ2-7
D: TRBD1
V: TRBV7-9
DNA: TGTGCCAGCAGCACCCCGGGCAGGGGGCTTCCCTACGAGCAGTACTTC
CDR3: CASSTPGRGLPYEQYF

size: once
J: TRBJ2-5
D: -
V: TRBV9
DNA: TGTGCCAGCAGCGTAGGGACAGATCAAGAGACCCAGTACTTC
CDR3: CASSVGTDQETQYF

size: -
J: TRBJ2-1
D: -
V: TRBV12-5
DNA: TGTGCTAGTGGTTTGGGCTACAATGAGCAGTTCTTC
CDR3: CASGLGYNEQFF

size: -
J: TRBJ2-3
D: -
V: TRBV9
DNA: TGTGCCAGCAGTGCACAGCCAGATACGCAGTATTTT
CDR3: CASSAQPDTQYF

size: -
J: TRBJ2-7
D: -
V: TRBV19
DNA: TGTGCCAGCACAGACTCCAAGAGCTCCTACGAGCAGTACTTC
CDR3: CASTDSKSSYEQYF

size: -
J: TRBJ2-2
D: -
V: TRBV7-3
DNA: TGTGCCAGCAGCCAGGGGTTGGCCGGGGAGCTGTTTTTT
CDR3: CASSQGLAGELFF

size: once
J: TRBJ2-4
D: -
V: TRBV7-9
DNA: TGTGCCAGCAGCTTAGACAGGACATTAAACATTCAGTACTTC
CDR3: CASSLDRTLNIQYF

size: once
J: TRBJ1-5
D: -
V: TRBV4-2
DNA: TGTGCCAGCAGCCAACATCCGGAGTATAGCAATCAGCCCCAGCATTTT
CDR3: CASSQHPEYSNQPQHF

size: once
J: TRBJ2-5
D: TRBD1
V: TRBV9
DNA: TGTGCCAGCAGCGTAGGCAGGGGGAGAGAGACCCAGTACTTC
CDR3: CASSVGRGRETQYF

size: -
J: TRBJ2-1
D: -
V: TRBV10-2
DNA: TGCGCCAGCAGTGACCCCGGGGGTAGCGATGAGCAGTTCTTC
CDR3: CASSDPGGSDEQFF

size: -
J: TRBJ2-7
D: -
V: TRBV5-1
DNA: TGCGCCAGCAGCCCCGAAGGGATAGAGCAGTACTTC
CDR3: CASSPEGIEQYF

size: -
J: TRBJ2-1
D: TRBD2
V: TRBV27
DNA: TGTGCCAGCAGTTTCGGACTAGCGGCAGAGCAGTTCTTC
CDR3: CASSFGLAAEQFF

size: -
J: TRBJ2-5
D: TRBD1
V: TRBV15
DNA: TGCGCCACCAGCACCTCTGGTCAGGGGGCGGGTGAGACCCAGTACTTC
CDR3: CATSTSGQGAGETQYF

size: -
J: TRBJ2-7
D: -
V: TRBV7-9
DNA: TGTGCCAGCAGCTCCCTACTAAGAGGGGACGAGCAGTACTTC
CDR3: CASSSLLRGDEQYF

size: -
J: TRBJ2-1
D: -
V: TRBV6-4
DNA: TGTGCCAGCAGTGACTCGGTGGGGGGCGGCTACAATGAGCAGTTCTTC
CDR3: CASSDSVGGGYNEQFF

size: -
J: TRBJ2-7
D: TRBD2
V: TRBV5-1
DNA: TGCGCCAGCAGCACCTCATCGGGGGGGCTCTCCTACGAGCAGTACTTC
CDR3: CASSTSSGGLSYEQYF

size: -
J: TRBJ2-7
D: TRBD2
V: TRBV5-5
DNA: TGTGCCAGCAGCTTCTCTAGCGGGCCCTACTCCTACGAGCAGTACTTC
CDR3: CASSFSSGPYSYEQYF

size: -
J: TRBJ1-2
D: -
V: TRBV6-6
DNA: TGTGCCAGCAGTTACTTGGAGGGCTACACCTTC
CDR3: CASSYLEGYTF

size: -
J: TRBJ1-6
D: -
V: TRBV30
DNA: TGTGCCTGGAGTGTACTGGGGGATTCCGAATCACCCCTCCACTTT
CDR3: CAWSVLGDSESPLHF

size: -
J: TRBJ2-2
D: -
V: TRBV28
DNA: TGTGCCAGCAGGTTTGAGGGATGGACCGGGGAGCTGTTTTTT
CDR3: CASRFEGWTGELFF

size: -
J: TRBJ2-7
D: TRBD1
V: TRBV5-6
DNA: TGTGCCAGCAGCGCCGGGACAGGGGTCCACGAGCAGTACTTC
CDR3: CASSAGTGVHEQYF

size: -
J: TRBJ2-7
D: -
V: TRBV27
DNA: TGTGCCAGCAGTCACGGGGACACGGACTACGAGCAGTACTTC
CDR3: CASSHGDTDYEQYF

size: -
J: TRBJ2-3
D: -
V: TRBV19
DNA: TGTGCCAGTAGTACGATCTACACAGATACGCAGTATTTT
CDR3: CASSTIYTDTQYF

size: -
J: TRBJ2-7
D: -
V: TRBV7-9
DNA: TGTGCCAGCAGGGCAGGCGTCGAGCAGTACTTC
CDR3: CASRAGVEQYF

size: -
J: TRBJ2-6
D: -
V: TRBV5-1
DNA: TGCGCCAGCAGCTTGGGACCAACTCTCGGGGCCAACGTCCTGACTTTC
CDR3: CASSLGPTLGANVLTF

size: -
J: TRBJ2-5
D: TRBD2
V: TRBV19
DNA: TGTGCCAGTAGTAGCCTAGCGGGGGGCCAAGAGACCCAGTACTTC
CDR3: CASSSLAGGQETQYF

size: -
J: TRBJ1-4
D: -
V: TRBV11-2
DNA: TGTGCCAGCAGTCAAGACCCCGGGGGCGACGAAAAACTGTTTTTT
CDR3: CASSQDPGGDEKLFF

size: large
J: TRBJ1-2
D: TRBD1
V: TRBV27
DNA: TGTGCCAGCAGGGGGCGGGGACAGGGGGTCGTCTATGGCTACACCTTC
CDR3: CASRGRGQGVVYGYTF

size: -
J: TRBJ2-1
D: -
V: TRBV19
DNA: TGTGCCAGTAGCGGATGGAGCTCCTACAATGAGCAGTTCTTC
CDR3: CASSGWSSYNEQFF

size: -
J: TRBJ2-3
D: TRBD2
V: TRBV13
DNA: TGTGCCAGCAGCTTAGCCCAAACTAGCGGTGTATGGGGAGACACAGATACGCAGTATTTT
CDR3: CASSLAQTSGVWGDTDTQYF

size: -
J: TRBJ1-2
D: -
V: TRBV27
DNA: TGTGCCAGCAGTTTAAACGCGGTGAACTATGGCTACACCTTC
CDR3: CASSLNAVNYGYTF

size: -
J: TRBJ2-5
D: TRBD2
V: TRBV4-2
DNA: TGTGCCAGCAGCCCATTAGCGGGGGGAGGTGAGACCCAGTACTTC
CDR3: CASSPLAGGGETQYF

size: -
J: TRBJ2-1
D: -
V: TRBV10-2
DNA: TGCGCCAGCAGCGTACTACCAAACTACAATGAGCAGTTCTTC
CDR3: CASSVLPNYNEQFF

size: -
J: TRBJ1-2
D: -
V: TRBV2
DNA: TGTGCCAGGGGCAACATGGCGGGCTACACCTTC
CDR3: CARGNMAGYTF

size: few
J: TRBJ2-3
D: -
V: TRBV2
DNA: TGTGCCAGCAGTGAAGTGGCTAGCGCACGAGATACGCAGTATTTT
CDR3: CASSEVASARDTQYF

size: -
J: TRBJ2-3
D: -
V: TRBV2
DNA: TGTGCCAGCAGTGAAGGTGTCTATGCGGAGTTTAATACGCAGTATTTT
CDR3: CASSEGVYAEFNTQYF

size: -
J: TRBJ1-2
D: TRBD1
V: TRBV19
DNA: TGTGCCAGTACGCCCTACAACAGGGGGCTTTATGGCTACACCTTC
CDR3: CASTPYNRGLYGYTF

size: -
J: TRBJ2-2
D: -
V: TRBV2
DNA: TGTGCCAGCAGAGCTTCGCACACCGGGGAGCTGTTTTTT
CDR3: CASRASHTGELFF

size: -
J: TRBJ2-7
D: TRBD2
V: TRBV29-1
DNA: TGCAGCGTTCTAGCGGGAGACTCCTACGAGCAGTACTTC
CDR3: CSVLAGDSYEQYF

size: -
J: TRBJ2-1
D: -
V: TRBV16
DNA: TGTGCCAGCAGCCAATCTACGGATGAGCAGTTCTTC
CDR3: CASSQSTDEQFF

size: -
J: TRBJ2-3
D: TRBD2
V: TRBV11-2
DNA: TGTGCCAGCAGCTTCGTCCCCAGAAGCGGGGGAACCACAGATACGCAGTATTTT
CDR3: CASSFVPRSGGTTDTQYF

size: -
J: TRBJ1-2
D: -
V: TRBV7-9
DNA: TGTGCCAGCAGCCCGCCGGGTCGAAACTATGGCTACACCTTC
CDR3: CASSPPGRNYGYTF

size: -
J: TRBJ1-1
D: TRBD1
V: TRBV5-4
DNA: TGTGCCAGCAGCTTGGCCAACGACAGGGTTGTAAACACTGAAGCTTTCTTT
CDR3: CASSLANDRVVNTEAFF

size: -
J: TRBJ1-1
D: TRBD1
V: TRBV5-1
DNA: TGCGCCAGCAGCTTGGGACAGGGACGAACTGAAGCTTTCTTT
CDR3: CASSLGQGRTEAFF